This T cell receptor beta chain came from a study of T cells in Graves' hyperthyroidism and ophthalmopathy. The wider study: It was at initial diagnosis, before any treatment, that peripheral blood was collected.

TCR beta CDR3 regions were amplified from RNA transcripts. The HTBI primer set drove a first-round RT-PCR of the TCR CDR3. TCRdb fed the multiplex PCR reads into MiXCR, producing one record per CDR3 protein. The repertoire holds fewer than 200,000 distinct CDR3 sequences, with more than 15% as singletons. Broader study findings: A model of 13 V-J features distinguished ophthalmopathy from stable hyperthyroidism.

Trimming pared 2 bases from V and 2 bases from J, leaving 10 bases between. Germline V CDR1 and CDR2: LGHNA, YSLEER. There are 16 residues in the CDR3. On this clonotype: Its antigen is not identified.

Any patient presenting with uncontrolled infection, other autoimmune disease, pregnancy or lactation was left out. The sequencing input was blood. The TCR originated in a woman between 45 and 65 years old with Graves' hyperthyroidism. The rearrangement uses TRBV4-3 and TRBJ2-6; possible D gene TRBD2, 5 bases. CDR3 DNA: TGCGCCAGCAGCCAACCTCCGGGGACTGGGGCCAACGTCCTGACTTTC. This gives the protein CASSQPPGTGANVLTF.